The 26 T cell receptor beta chains reported below all come from one sample, sequenced in a study of blood T cells in healthy people across ages (dated by TCRdb to the mid-2010s). Libraries came from 5' RACE. Sequenced using an Illumina HiSeq 2500. The second PCR ran for about 6 to 12 cycles and used a J-beta primer mix along with a sample-barcoded 5' primer. Starting from the raw public reads, TCRdb applied fastp trimming at Q25, assembled clones with MiXCR and retained in-frame beta chains. Rows matching on CDR3 protein sequence are summarized as one entry with the most common DNA and genes. The sample contains fewer than 750,000 distinct CDR3 sequences, 40% to 50% of them found a single time. The top ten constitute approximately 25% of the sample. Sequencing was performed on blood. These receptors came from an elderly man in good health.

This rearrangement joins TRBV7-2 to TRBJ2-7; D not certain. The J call may be wrong; the DNA end is better matched by TRBJ2-5. This CDR3 region has 13 residues. Germline CDR1 is SGHTA and CDR2 is FQGNSA. The DNA for the CDR3 is TGTGCCAGCAGCCACCCCGAGAGGGAGACCCAGTACTTC. It is translated as CASSHPERETQYF.

This clonotype was observed a few times. The chain carries TRBV6-5 and TRBJ1-1; D is uncertain. There are 14 residues in the CDR3. The germline V gene encodes CDR1 MNHEY and CDR2 SVGAGI. Trimming shortened V by 6 bases and J by 6 bases, and 17 bases separated the two germline ends. CDR3 region: CASSQRTGRAEAFF. The CDR3, as DNA: TGTGCCAGCAGCCAACGGACGGGGAGGGCTGAAGCTTTCTTT.

This clonotype has only a few counts. This rearrangement joins TRBV3-1 to TRBJ2-7, with D possibly being TRBD1 or TRBD2 (5 bases each). The V and J ends lost 3 bases and 4 bases respectively, with 19 bases between them. CDR1 is LGHDT and CDR2 is YNNKEL in the germline V gene (reference sequence). This CDR3 spans 16 amino acids. CDR3 DNA: TGTGCCAGCAGCCATCCTGGGGGTGCAGTGAGGTACGAGCAGTACTTC. Encoded protein: CASSHPGGAVRYEQYF.

V usage is TRBV20-1 and J usage is TRBJ1-6, with TRBD1 identical over 8 bases. V was pared by 7 bases and J by 7 bases, with 6 bases of the junction left unmatched. CDR3 size: 13 residues. Germline CDR1 and CDR2: DFQATT and SNEGSKA (reference sequence). CDR3 in amino acids: CSVQGAYNSPLHF. As DNA, the CDR3 is TGCAGTGTGCAGGGGGCTTACAATTCACCCCTCCACTTT.

The chain links TRBV4-3 to TRBJ1-4; D possibly corresponds to TRBD1 (5 bases). Trimming removed 0 bases at V and 10 bases at J, with 15 bases between. CDR1 is LGHNA, CDR2 YSLEER, per germline. The length of the CDR3 is 15 residues. CDR3: CASSQERGTYGKLFF. The CDR3 DNA reads as TGCGCCAGCAGCCAAGAAAGGGGAACGTATGGAAAACTGTTTTTT.

This clonotype has a count of ten or more. The chain has TRBV20-1 and TRBJ2-7, with D perhaps given as TRBD1 or TRBD2 (6 bases each). From germline, CDR1 is DFQATT and CDR2 SNEGSKA (reference sequence). Trimming removed 6 bases from V and 2 bases from J, with 17 bases in between. This CDR3 region has 14 residues. In DNA form, the CDR3 reads TGCAGTGCCCTAGTGGGGGGCAGGACCTACGAGCAGTACTTC. This codes for CSALVGGRTYEQYF.

This clonotype was seen more than once but under ten times. The rearrangement uses TRBV29-1 and TRBJ2-5; 7 bases are shared with TRBD2. The V gene's germline CDR1 is SQVTM and CDR2 ANQGSEA. The CDR3 contains 13 residues. With 7 bases clipped from V and 2 bases from J, the junction kept 7 bases outside the gene matches. In nucleotides, the CDR3 is TGCAGCGCCGACCGCGGGGGACAAGAGACCCAGTACTTC. It translates to CSADRGGQETQYF.

V and J are TRBV7-2 and TRBJ1-1; D might be TRBD1 (6 bases). The CDR3 sequence is 16 residues long. Germline V gene sequence: CDR1 SGHTA, CDR2 FQGNSA. V lost 0 bases and J lost 4, with 15 bases in between. The CDR3 region is CASSLAGGAGSTEAFF. DNA for the CDR3: TGTGCCAGCAGCTTAGCGGGGGGGGCAGGGAGCACTGAAGCTTTCTTT.

This clonotype was seen only a few times. This chain links TRBV20-1 with TRBJ1-2; D unclear. The V end lost 4 bases, the J end lost 4 bases, and 10 bases lay between the germline ends. Looked up from germline, CDR1 is DFQATT and CDR2 is SNEGSKA (reference sequence). CDR3 size: 12 residues. In nucleotides, the CDR3 is TGCAGTGCTATCTTTGGCAGCTATGGCTACACCTTC. Amino acids: CSAIFGSYGYTF.

This clonotype was counted a single time. This chain connects TRBV28 to TRBJ1-1, with 8 bases that match TRBD1. CDR1 and CDR2 (germline): MDHEN, SYDVKM. This CDR3 is 15 amino acids long. The junction had 10 bases not matched to a gene; V was cut back by 3 bases and J by 7 bases. This CDR3 reads CASSLEGTGRCEAFF. DNA of the CDR3: TGTGCCAGCAGTTTGGAGGGGACAGGCCGTTGTGAAGCTTTCTTT.

This clonotype has a handful of counts. The chain has TRBV3-1 and TRBJ2-5; D remains ambiguous. Trimming took off 0 bases at V and 7 bases at J, with 9 bases between the two ends. Germline CDR1 LGHDT, CDR2 YNNKEL (reference sequence). CDR3 length: 13 amino acids. The CDR3 sequence is CASSQDNWGTQYF. The CDR3, as DNA: TGTGCCAGCAGCCAAGACAATTGGGGGACCCAGTACTTC.

This clonotype was seen ten or more times. The chain carries TRBV4-3 and TRBJ2-1; D may be TRBD2 (5 bases). Trimming left V 1 base short and J 6 bases short, with 13 bases between. CDR3 length: 15 amino acids. Germline CDR1 LGHNA, CDR2 YSLEER. CDR3 DNA: TGCGCCAGCAGCCAAGGGCACCGAGGAGGCAATGAGCAGTTCTTC. It is translated as CASSQGHRGGNEQFF.

The V and J genes are TRBV12-3 or TRBV12-4 and TRBJ2-1; 7 bases line up with TRBD2. The CDR3 loop spans 15 amino acids. V shed 6 bases and J 2 bases; nucleotides not matched to a gene: 7. CDR3 in amino acids: CASSLRGDTYNEQFF. CDR3 nucleotides: TGTGCCAGCAGCCTTCGGGGGGATACCTACAATGAGCAGTTCTTC.

This clonotype was detected many times. This rearrangement joins TRBV6-6 to TRBJ1-1; TRBD1 might be the D (6 bases). Looked up from germline, CDR1 is MNHNY and CDR2 is SVGAGI (reference sequence). This CDR3 comprises 15 residues. Between the trimmed V and J ends, which lost 0 bases and 3 bases, there was a span of 11 bases. The CDR3 DNA sequence: TGTGCCAGCAGTTACTCTGGTAGGGGGGACACTGAAGCTTTCTTT. Translated, it gives CASSYSGRGDTEAFF.

The J gene is TRBJ2-5, the V gene TRBV10-2, with TRBD2 matching 10 bases. CDR1 WSHSY and CDR2 SAAADI come from the germline V gene. Losses at the gene ends were 4 bases for V and 7 bases for J; bases not matched to a gene: 9. CDR3 length: 15 residues. The CDR3 sequence is CASSGDSGGSGTQYF. The CDR3 DNA reads TGCGCCAGCAGTGGCGATAGCGGGGGGTCTGGGACCCAGTACTTC.

The chain combines TRBV4-3 with TRBJ1-4; D gene uncertain. The CDR3 consists of 15 residues. The V gene lost 3 bases and the J gene lost 1 base, with 9 bases spanning the gap. CDR1 is LGHNA, CDR2 YSLEER, per germline. CDR3 in amino acids: CASSHQLRTNEKLFF. The DNA of the CDR3 is TGCGCCAGCAGCCACCAACTGAGAACTAATGAAAAACTGTTTTTT.

Only a few counts were recorded for this clonotype. V gene TRBV7-2 combines with J gene TRBJ2-7; D call uncertain. V lost 1 base to trimming and J lost 0 bases, with 10 bases between them. CDR3 size: 15 residues. Germline values: CDR1 SGHTA, CDR2 FQGNSA. The CDR3 coding sequence is TGTGCCAGCAGCTTAGTGGTCCGAAGCTCCTACGAGCAGTACTTC. Translated: CASSLVVRSSYEQYF.

This clonotype was seen a few times. The chain carries TRBV12-3 or TRBV12-4 and TRBJ1-2; D unresolved. This CDR3 spans 13 amino acids. V was pared by 5 bases and J by 2 bases, with 9 bases between. The CDR3 region has the DNA TGTGCCAGCAGTCTGGATTTAAACTATGGCTACACCTTC. Residues: CASSLDLNYGYTF.

The V gene is TRBV7-9, the J gene TRBJ2-7, with 10 bases that match TRBD2. Germline trimming cut 4 bases from V and 2 bases from J; bases unmatched to any gene: 11. Germline V gives CDR1 SEHNR, CDR2 FQNEAQ (reference sequence). The CDR3 consists of 17 residues. DNA for the CDR3: TGTGCCAGCAGCTCAGACGGTAGCGGGAGGACTCCCTACGAGCAGTACTTC. The encoded protein is CASSSDGSGRTPYEQYF. Using reference TRBV7-9 and TRBJ2-7 for the parts outside the CDR3, the full variable domain is DTGVSQNPRHKITKRGQNVTFRCDPISEHNRLYWYRQTLGQGPEFLTYFQNEAQLEKSRLLSDRFSAERPKGSFSTLEIQRTEQGDSAMYLCASSSDGSGRTPYEQYFGPGTRLTVT.

Comments on this clonotype: A much more abundant neighbour one base away suggests this may be a read error. This chain uses TRBV7-9 with TRBJ2-1; D is tentatively TRBD1 or TRBD2 (7 bases each). CDR1 SEHNR and CDR2 FQNEAQ come from the germline V gene (reference sequence). This CDR3 is 14 amino acids long. Trimming removed 3 bases from V and 10 bases from J, with 16 bases in between. This chain's CDR3 is CASSLTGTTYEQFF. CDR3 DNA: TGTGCCAGCAGCTTGACAGGGACTACCTACGAGCAGTTCTTC.

V is TRBV20-1 and J is TRBJ2-5, with TRBD1 matching over 7 bases. This CDR3 is 16 amino acids long. Germline V gene lookup returns CDR1 DFQATT and CDR2 SNEGSKA (reference sequence). V trimming: 3 bases; J trimming: 4 bases; junction bases outside the gene matches: 14. This chain's CDR3 is CSASKGARTYTETQYF. The CDR3 region has the DNA TGCAGTGCTAGCAAGGGGGCGCGAACATATACAGAGACCCAGTACTTC.

The chain couples TRBV25-1 to TRBJ1-2; 8 nucleotides align to TRBD1. In germline, CDR1 is MGHDK, CDR2 SYGVNS. There are 14 residues in the CDR3. Unmatched junction bases numbered 6, after V lost 4 bases and J lost 5 bases. CDR3 amino acids: CASSASGGWYGYTF. The CDR3 region has the DNA TGTGCCAGCAGTGCCTCAGGGGGCTGGTATGGCTACACCTTC.

This clonotype came up a few times. V usage is TRBV5-1 and J usage is TRBJ2-2, with no clear D. The CDR3 covers 16 residues. The germline V gene encodes CDR1 SGHRS and CDR2 YFSETQ. Trimming stripped 0 bases from V and 0 bases from J, with 9 bases between. The CDR3 nucleotides are TGCGCCAGCAGCTTGGTTCCCGACCCGAACACCGGGGAGCTGTTTTTT. Translated: CASSLVPDPNTGELFF. The full variable domain, rest sourced from reference TRBV5-1 and TRBJ2-2, is KAGVTQTPRYLIKTRGQQVTLSCSPISGHRSVSWYQQTPGQGLQFLFEYFSETQRNKGNFPGRFSGRQFSNSRSEMNVSTLELGDSALYLCASSLVPDPNTGELFFGEGSRLTVL.

The genes are TRBV30 and TRBJ2-1, with 9 bases aligning to TRBD1. J gave up 3 bases and V 4 bases, and 4 bases lay outside the gene matches. The CDR3 is made up of 14 amino acids. CDR1 and CDR2 from the germline V gene are GTSNPN and SVGIG (reference sequence). This CDR3 is CAWTRDRVYNEQFF. DNA of the CDR3: TGTGCCTGGACCCGGGACAGGGTCTACAATGAGCAGTTCTTC.

This clonotype was seen a few times. This chain links TRBV28 with TRBJ1-2; D is unresolved. This CDR3 is built from 14 residues. Germline values: CDR1 MDHEN, CDR2 SYDVKM. V was trimmed by 3 bases and J by 5 bases, leaving 13 bases between them. CDR3 DNA: TGTGCCAGCAGTTTGGCAGGTTTAGGGTATGGCTACACCTTC. This encodes CASSLAGLGYGYTF.

This chain joins TRBV20-1 and TRBJ2-1; 7 bases map to TRBD1. V gave up 0 bases and J gave up 3 bases; unmatched junction bases: 11. The CDR3 covers 17 residues. CDR1 DFQATT and CDR2 SNEGSKA come from the germline V gene (reference sequence). The CDR3 reads CSARDRRNRGNYNEQFF. The CDR3 region has the DNA TGCAGTGCTAGAGATCGTCGGAACAGGGGTAACTACAATGAGCAGTTCTTC.